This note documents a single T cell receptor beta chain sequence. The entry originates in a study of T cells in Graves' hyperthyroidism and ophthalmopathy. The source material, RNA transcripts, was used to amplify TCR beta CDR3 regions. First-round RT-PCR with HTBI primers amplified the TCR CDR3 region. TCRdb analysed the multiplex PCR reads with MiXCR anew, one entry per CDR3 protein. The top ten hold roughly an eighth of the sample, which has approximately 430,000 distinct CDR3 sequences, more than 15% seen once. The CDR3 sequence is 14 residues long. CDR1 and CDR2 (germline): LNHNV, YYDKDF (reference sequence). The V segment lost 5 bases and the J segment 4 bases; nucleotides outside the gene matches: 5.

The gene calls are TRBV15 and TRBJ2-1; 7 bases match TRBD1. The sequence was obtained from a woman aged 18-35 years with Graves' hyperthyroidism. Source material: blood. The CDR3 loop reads CATSLTGSYNEQFF. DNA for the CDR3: TGTGCCACCAGCTTGACAGGGTCTTACAATGAGCAGTTCTTC.